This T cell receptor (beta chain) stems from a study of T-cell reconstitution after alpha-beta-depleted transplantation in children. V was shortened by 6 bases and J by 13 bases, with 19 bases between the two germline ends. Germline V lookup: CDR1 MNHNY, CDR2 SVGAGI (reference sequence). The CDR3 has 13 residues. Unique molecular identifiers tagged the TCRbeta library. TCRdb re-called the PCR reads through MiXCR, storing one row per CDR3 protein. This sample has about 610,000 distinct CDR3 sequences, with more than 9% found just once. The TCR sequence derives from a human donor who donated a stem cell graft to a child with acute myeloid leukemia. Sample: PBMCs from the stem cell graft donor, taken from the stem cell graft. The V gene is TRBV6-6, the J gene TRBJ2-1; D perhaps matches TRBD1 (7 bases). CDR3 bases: TGTGCCAGCAGCCAATGGACAGGAGGGGAACAGTTCTTC. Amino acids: CASSQWTGGEQFF.